The 14 T cell receptor beta chains in this list originate from one sample, sequenced in a study of OX40 agonist ivuxolimab in advanced cancers. Profiling relied on immunoSEQ multiplex PCR, and the TCRdb table lists in-frame clones only, not all of them. The table has tens of thousands of clones, about 93% seen once. The sample in question was CD4+ or CD8+ T cells sorted from blood, obtained in a trial of the OX40 agonist ivuxolimab. These receptor sequences come from an adult with an advanced solid tumor such as melanoma, head and neck, liver or kidney cancer.

The rearrangement joins TRBV9 to TRBJ2-2; D call uncertain. This CDR3 has 13 amino acids. Trimming took off 2 bases at V and 4 bases at J, with 6 bases between the two ends. Germline CDR1 and CDR2: SGDLS and YYNGEE. The DNA of the CDR3 is TGTGCCAGCAGCGTCCGTAGCACCGGGGAGCTGTTTTTT. Translating gives CASSVRSTGELFF.

This clone occurred a few times. The chain employs TRBV4-3 and TRBJ1-1; 7 bases fit TRBD1. Germline-derived CDR1 and CDR2 are LGHNA and YSLEER. This CDR3 has 13 amino acids. V shed 1 base, J shed 10 bases, and the junction held 6 bases outside the gene matches. The CDR3 DNA reads TGCGCCAGCAGCCAAGTTAACAGGGGAGTAGCTTTCTTT. It specifies CASSQVNRGVAFF.

CDR3 DNA sequence: TGTGCCAGCAGCCTCCAAGGGGGCTCGGGGAACACCATATATTTT. Protein: CASSLQGGSGNTIYF. This chain links TRBV7-3 with TRBJ1-3; 7 bases match TRBD1. V shed 5 bases and J 7 bases; nucleotides not matched to a gene: 11. The CDR3 contains 15 residues. In germline, CDR1 is SGHTA, CDR2 FQGTGA. Together with reference TRBV7-3 and TRBJ1-3, the CDR3 gives the full variable domain: GAGVSQTPSNKVTEKGKYVELRCDPISGHTALYWYRQSLGQGPEFLIYFQGTGAADDSGLPNDRFFAVRPEGSVSTLKIQRTERGDSAVYLCASSLQGGSGNTIYFGEGSWLTVV.

V gene TRBV19 combines with J gene TRBJ2-2, with D perhaps being TRBD1 or TRBD2 (5 bases each). Between the trimmed V and J ends, which lost 6 bases and 5 bases, there was a span of 19 bases. The CDR3 loop spans 16 amino acids. From germline, CDR1 is LNHDA and CDR2 SQIVND (reference sequence). The DNA of the CDR3 is TGTGCCAGTAGCCGGAGGAGCGGCTCAGGGACCGGGGAGCTGTTTTTT. It is translated as CASSRRSGSGTGELFF.

The rearrangement uses TRBV7-3 and TRBJ2-7; 9 nucleotides align to TRBD2. Germline V gene lookup returns CDR1 SGHTA and CDR2 FQGTGA. The CDR3 runs 15 residues. V dropped 1 base and J dropped 6; count of bases not matched to a gene: 7. CDR3 region: CASSLMGTSYGEQYF. The CDR3 coding sequence is TGTGCCAGCAGCTTAATGGGGACTAGCTACGGCGAGCAGTACTTC.

The chain uses TRBV9 and TRBJ2-2, with TRBD1 identical over 9 bases. The V gene's germline CDR1 is SGDLS and CDR2 YYNGEE. Trimming removed 4 bases from V and 3 bases from J; junction bases left unmatched: 7. CDR3 length: 16 residues. This CDR3 is CASSPTGGGDTGELFF. In DNA form, the CDR3 reads TGTGCCAGCAGCCCTACAGGGGGCGGGGACACCGGGGAGCTGTTTTTT. Combining the CDR3 with reference TRBV9 and TRBJ2-2 gives the whole variable domain DSGVTQTPKHLITATGQRVTLRCSPRSGDLSVYWYQQSLDQGLQFLIQYYNGEERAKGNILERFSAQQFPDLHSELNLSSLELGDSALYFCASSPTGGGDTGELFFGEGSRLTVL.

The genes are TRBV28 and TRBJ2-5; 7 nucleotides line up with TRBD2. The CDR3 spans 14 residues. Germline CDR1 reads MDHEN; CDR2 reads SYDVKM. Trimming removed 1 base from V and 4 bases from J; junction bases left unmatched: 3. In DNA, the CDR3 is TGTGCCAGCAGTTTATCGGGGGGTGGAGAGACCCAGTACTTC. It encodes CASSLSGGGETQYF.

V gene TRBV12-2 combines with J gene TRBJ2-7; the D call TRBD2 from the table was never checked on the DNA. TRBV12-2 is recorded as a pseudogene. The CDR3 loop spans 14 amino acids. CDR3 loop: CASRLGGSSYEQYF. The CDR3 nucleotides read TGTGCAAGTCGCTTAGGTGGGAGCTCCTACGAGCAGTACTTC.

This rearrangement joins TRBV28 to TRBJ2-7, with D tentatively TRBD2 (6 bases). The CDR3 consists of 14 residues. The V end lost 6 bases, the J end lost 2 bases, and 14 bases lay between the germline ends. Germline CDR1 and CDR2: MDHEN and SYDVKM. For the CDR3, the DNA is TGTGCCAGCAGACTTCTAGCGTCCCCCTACGAGCAGTACTTC. The encoded protein is CASRLLASPYEQYF.

V is TRBV5-5 and J is TRBJ2-5; TRBD2 might be the D (6 bases). Germline V lookup: CDR1 SGHKS, CDR2 YYEKEE (reference sequence). This CDR3 region has 16 residues. V was clipped by 0 bases and J by 1 base, with 13 bases between them. The DNA for the CDR3 is TGTGCCAGCAGCTTGGAGGTGGGAGGCCTCCAAGAGACCCAGTACTTC. Translating gives CASSLEVGGLQETQYF.

The chain combines TRBV5-1 with TRBJ2-5, with D unresolved. The CDR3 extends over 12 amino acids. V lost 2 bases and J lost 5, with 7 bases in between. The germline gives CDR1 SGHRS, CDR2 YFSETQ. CDR3 sequence reads: CASSFGLETQYF. The CDR3 DNA follows: TGCGCCAGCAGCTTCGGGTTGGAGACCCAGTACTTC.

The chain uses TRBV19 and TRBJ1-1; D may be TRBD1 (5 bases). Germline CDR1 reads LNHDA; CDR2 reads SQIVND (reference sequence). The CDR3 is made up of 14 amino acids. The germline V and J ends were trimmed by 9 bases and 4 bases, with 18 bases remaining between them. Here the CDR3 DNA reads TGTGCCAGCCTTGAGTCCGGGGGGGTCACTGAAGCTTTCTTT. Protein sequence: CASLESGGVTEAFF.

The rearrangement uses TRBV14 and TRBJ1-5; 10 bases line up with TRBD1. Germline assignment: CDR1 SGHDN and CDR2 FVKESK. V was pared by 0 bases and J by 6 bases, with 8 bases of the junction left unmatched. This CDR3 has 17 residues. This CDR3 is CASSQELTGGRSQPQHF. The CDR3 nucleotides read TGTGCCAGCAGCCAAGAGTTGACAGGGGGCCGAAGTCAGCCCCAGCATTTT.

In its sample, this clone was seen a few times. V gene TRBV19 combines with J gene TRBJ2-7; TRBD2 agrees at 7 bases. This CDR3 region has 15 residues. Losses at the gene ends were 5 bases for V and 5 bases for J; bases not matched to a gene: 12. Germline CDR1 is LNHDA and CDR2 is SQIVND (reference sequence). The CDR3 nucleotides are TGTGCCAGTAGTCCCGGACTAGGGCGCGGGGACGAGCAGTACTTC. Its protein product is CASSPGLGRGDEQYF.